Listed here are 13 T cell receptor beta chains from one sample, sequenced in a study of blood T cell repertoires in COVID-19. The table came from immunoSEQ multiplex PCR; TCRdb's copy has only in-frame clones and leaves some out. The sample yields some 40,000 clones, around 94% seen once. What was sequenced was peripheral blood. Every receptor here comes from a middle-aged man with COVID-19, enrolled during active disease.

In this sample, this clone turned up once. The junction differs from germline at one of its ends, possibly a read error. The chain carries TRBV4-1 and TRBJ2-1; 8 positions match TRBD2. This CDR3 has 15 amino acids. Germline V lookup: CDR1 MGHRA, CDR2 YSYEKL. CDR3 protein: CASRQVAGPYNEQFF. The CDR3 nucleotides are TGCGCCAGCAGACAAGTAGCGGGGCCTTACAATGAGCAGTTCTTC.

The chain links TRBV2 to TRBJ2-2, with 7 bases aligning to TRBD2. The J segment lost 6 bases and the V segment lost 6 bases, leaving 1 base of the junction unmatched. The CDR3 sequence is 12 residues long. The germline gives CDR1 SNHLY, CDR2 FYNNEI. CDR3 nucleotide sequence: TGTGCCAGCAGGACTAGCCCCGGGGAGCTGTTTTTT. Its protein is CASRTSPGELFF.

The chain links TRBV30 to TRBJ1-4; weak D call: TRBD1 (5 bases). Trimming cost V 2 bases and J 4 bases, with 20 bases left between them. Germline CDR1 is GTSNPN and CDR2 is SVGIG (reference sequence). This CDR3 comprises 17 residues. DNA of the CDR3: TGTGCCTGGAGTAAAATCAGAGACAGACGGATTAATGAAAAACTGTTTTTT. Amino acids: CAWSKIRDRRINEKLFF.

The CDR3 sequence: CASSALTGIGNTIYF. In nucleotides, the CDR3 is TGTGCCAGTAGTGCCCTGACAGGGATCGGAAACACCATATATTTT. The rearrangement uses TRBV19 and TRBJ1-3, with TRBD1 identical over 7 bases. Germline CDR1 LNHDA, CDR2 SQIVND (reference sequence). J was trimmed by 4 bases and V by 5 bases; bases with no gene match: 8. This CDR3 has 15 amino acids.

This chain uses TRBV12-5 with TRBJ1-1, with D tentatively TRBD1 (5 bases). The germline CDR1 and CDR2 sequences are LGHNT and FRNRAP. The CDR3 contains 15 residues. V lost 1 base, J lost 4 bases, and 13 bases lay in between. The DNA of the CDR3 is TGTGCTAGTGGTTTGGGACGGGGGATGGGCACTGAAGCTTTCTTT. Protein product: CASGLGRGMGTEAFF. Full variable domain (missing parts from reference TRBV12-5 and TRBJ1-1): DARVTQTPRHKVTEMGQEVTMRCQPILGHNTVFWYRQTMMQGLELLAYFRNRAPLDDSGMPKDRFSAEMPDATLATLKIQPSEPRDSAVYFCASGLGRGMGTEAFFGQGTRLTVV.

This clone was counted only a few times. V gene TRBV29-1 combines with J gene TRBJ2-7; 11 bases are a match to TRBD2. J gave up 6 bases and V 2 bases, and 6 bases lay outside the gene matches. CDR1 is SQVTM, CDR2 ANQGSEA, per germline. The CDR3 spans 14 residues. For the CDR3, the DNA is TGCAGCGTTGAAACTAGCGGGAGCGGCGGCGAGCAGTACTTC. Translation gives CSVETSGSGGEQYF.

The rearrangement links TRBV27 to TRBJ1-1; the D gene is possibly TRBD1 (5 bases). From germline, CDR1 is MNHEY and CDR2 SMNVEV (reference sequence). CDR3 length equals 15 residues. Trimming left V 5 bases short and J 5 bases short, with 18 bases between. CDR3 loop: CASSRRTGRGTEAFF. CDR3 bases: TGTGCCAGCAGTCGACGGACGGGGCGGGGGACTGAAGCTTTCTTT.

The gene calls are TRBV7-2 and TRBJ1-1; D remains ambiguous. CDR1 SGHTA and CDR2 FQGNSA come from the germline V gene. This CDR3 comprises 12 residues. The V end was cut by 1 base, the J end by 13 bases, with 13 bases between. The CDR3 bases are TGTGCCAGCAGCTTAGTTGGCACTTCGGGTTTCTTT. It specifies CASSLVGTSGFF.

CDR3 sequence reads: CAISGDKSGGMNTEAFF. The CDR3 region has the DNA TGTGCCATCAGTGGGGATAAGTCTGGCGGGATGAACACTGAAGCTTTCTTT. The chain links TRBV10-3 to TRBJ1-1; D call uncertain. Per the germline V gene, CDR1 is ENHRY and CDR2 is SYGVKD. V lost 4 bases, J lost 0 bases, and 18 bases lay in between. CDR3 length: 17 residues.

The chain recombines TRBV6-4 with TRBJ2-7; 8 bases align to TRBD2. V shed 3 bases and J 0 bases; nucleotides not matched to a gene: 1. Germline lookup yields CDR1 MRHNA and CDR2 SNTAGT. CDR3 size: 14 residues. This CDR3 reads CASSEREVSYEQYF. In DNA, the CDR3 is TGTGCCAGCAGTGAGCGGGAGGTCTCCTACGAGCAGTACTTC.

This sequence joins TRBV6-1 and TRBJ1-5, with D perhaps TRBD1 (5 bases). Trimming took off 0 bases at V and 0 bases at J, with 9 bases between the two ends. This CDR3 comprises 16 residues. The V gene's germline CDR1 is MNHNS and CDR2 SASEGT. The CDR3 DNA is TGTGCCAGCAGTGAAGCATTCGGGGGTAGCAATCAGCCCCAGCATTTT. Encoded protein: CASSEAFGGSNQPQHF.

The V call is TRBV4-1, the J call TRBJ1-5, with 7 bases that match TRBD1. CDR1 and CDR2 from the germline V gene are MGHRA and YSYEKL. Trimming took 4 bases from V and 4 from J; bases not matched to a gene: 4. CDR3 length: 14 residues. The CDR3 nucleotides are TGCGCCAGCAGCCTGACAGGGCCTAATCAGCCCCAGCATTTT. Its translation is CASSLTGPNQPQHF.

This clone was observed once. CDR3 in amino acids: CASTPRGGLSGANVLTF. In DNA, the CDR3 is TGTGCCAGCACCCCTAGGGGGGGCCTATCTGGGGCCAACGTCCTGACTTTC. V gene TRBV3-1 (or the pseudogene TRBV3-2) combines with J gene TRBJ2-6, with a possible D match to TRBD2 (7 bases). The germline V gene encodes CDR1 LGHDT and CDR2 YNNKEL (reference sequence). Trimming removed 7 bases from V and 1 base from J, with 17 bases in between. The CDR3 has 17 residues.